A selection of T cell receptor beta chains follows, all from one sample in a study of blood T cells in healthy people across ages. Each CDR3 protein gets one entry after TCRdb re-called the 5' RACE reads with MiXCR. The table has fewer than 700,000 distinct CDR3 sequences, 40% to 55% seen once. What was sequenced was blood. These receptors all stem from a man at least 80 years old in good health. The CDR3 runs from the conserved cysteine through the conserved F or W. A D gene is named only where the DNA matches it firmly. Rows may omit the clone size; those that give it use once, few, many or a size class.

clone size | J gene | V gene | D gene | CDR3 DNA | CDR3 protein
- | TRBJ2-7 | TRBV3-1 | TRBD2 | TGTGCCAGCAGTCCCACTAGCGGGGGAATGTACGAGCAGTACTTC | CASSPTSGGMYEQYF
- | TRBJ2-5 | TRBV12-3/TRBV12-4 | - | TGTGCCAGCAGTCCCTCCGGGGGCCGGGGGGAGACCCAGTACTTC | CASSPSGGRGETQYF
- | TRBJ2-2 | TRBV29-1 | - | TGCAGCGTTGTGCACACTAGGAACACCGGGGAGCTGTTTTTT | CSVVHTRNTGELFF
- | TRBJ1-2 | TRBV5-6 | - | TGTGCCAGCAGCCTACCGGGGGTAGGCTACACCTTC | CASSLPGVGYTF
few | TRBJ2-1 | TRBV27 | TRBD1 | TGTGCCAGCAGGAGAGACAGGGGCCCATACAATGAGCAGTTCTTC | CASRRDRGPYNEQFF
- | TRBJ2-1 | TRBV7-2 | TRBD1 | TGTGCCAGCAGCCTGCCCCGGGACAGGGTCCGGGATGAGCAGTTCTTC | CASSLPRDRVRDEQFF
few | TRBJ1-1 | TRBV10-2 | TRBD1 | TGCGCCAGCATCGATACAGGGGCCCAGAACACTGAAGCTTTCTTT | CASIDTGAQNTEAFF
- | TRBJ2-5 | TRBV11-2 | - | TGTGCCAGCAGCTTAGATGTCATAGGCGGAGAGACCCAGTACTTC | CASSLDVIGGETQYF
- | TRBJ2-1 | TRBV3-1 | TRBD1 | TGTGCCAGCAGCCGGCGACCGGGACAGCCCAGAGGCAATGAGCAGTTCTTC | CASSRRPGQPRGNEQFF
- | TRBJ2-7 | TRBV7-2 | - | TGTGCCAGCAGCCTCTGGATCCATACGTACGAGCAGTACTTC | CASSLWIHTYEQYF
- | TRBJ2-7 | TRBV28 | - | TGTGCCAGCAGATCCGGGGGAACCTACGAGCAGTACTTC | CASRSGGTYEQYF
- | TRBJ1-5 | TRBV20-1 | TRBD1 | TGCAGTGCTAGAGATTGGGCACAGGGGGCCAATCAGCCCCAGCATTTT | CSARDWAQGANQPQHF
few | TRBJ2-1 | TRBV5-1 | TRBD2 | TGCGCCAGCAGTCCCCTCTATGCGGGGGATGAGCAGTTCTTC | CASSPLYAGDEQFF
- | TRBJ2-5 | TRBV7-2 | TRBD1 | TGTGCCAGCAGCTGGACAGGGATCCAAGAGACCCAGTACTTC | CASSWTGIQETQYF
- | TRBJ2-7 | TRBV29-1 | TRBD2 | TGCAGCACCGGAACGGGACTAGCGGCCTACGAGCAGTACTTC | CSTGTGLAAYEQYF
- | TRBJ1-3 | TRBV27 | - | TGTGCCAGCAGTTTTACCGGGACCGACTTCCTCTCTGGAAACACCATATATTTT | CASSFTGTDFLSGNTIYF
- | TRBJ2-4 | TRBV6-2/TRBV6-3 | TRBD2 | TGTGCCAGCAGTTACTCGGGGACTAGCGGGAGAGAGCAGTACTTC | CASSYSGTSGREQYF
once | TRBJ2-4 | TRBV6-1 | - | TGTGCCAGCAGTGATGAGGAAGTTAACATTCAGTACTTC | CASSDEEVNIQYF
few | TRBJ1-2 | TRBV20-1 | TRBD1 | TGCAGTGCTAGAGACCCCCCCACAGGGGTGGATGGCTACACCTTC | CSARDPPTGVDGYTF
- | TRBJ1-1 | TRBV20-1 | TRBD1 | TGCAGTGCTCCCAGGGGGCGCGGGGGGGGCTCTGAAGCTTTCTTT | CSAPRGRGGGSEAFF
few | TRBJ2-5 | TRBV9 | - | TGTGCCAGCAGCCAATGGGGGTACGAGACCCAGTACTTC | CASSQWGYETQYF
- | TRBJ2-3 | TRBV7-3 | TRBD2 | TGTGCCAGCAGCAAGGGACTAGCGGCAAGCACAGATACGCAGTATTTT | CASSKGLAASTDTQYF
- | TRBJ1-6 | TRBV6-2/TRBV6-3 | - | TGTGCCAGCACCAGCGGCTCACCCCTCCACTTT | CASTSGSPLHF
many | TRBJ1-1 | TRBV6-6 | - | TGTGCCAGCAGTTACGTACCGGAAAACACTGAAGCTTTCTTT | CASSYVPENTEAFF
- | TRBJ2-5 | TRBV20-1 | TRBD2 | TGCAGTGCTACACTGACTAGCGGGGGGGAAGAGACCCAGTACTTC | CSATLTSGGEETQYF
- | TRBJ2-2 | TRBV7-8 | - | TGTGCCAGCAGCTCAGACACCGGGGGGCTGTTTTTT | CASSSDTGGLFF
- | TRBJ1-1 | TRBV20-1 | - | TGCAGTGCTAGAGACTCAGGGGTGAACACTGAAGCTTTCTTT | CSARDSGVNTEAFF
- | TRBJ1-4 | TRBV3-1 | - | TGTGCCAGCAGCCCCGGACTTCGTGGTGAAAAACTGTTTTTT | CASSPGLRGEKLFF
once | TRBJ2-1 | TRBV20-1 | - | TGCAGTGCTAGAGACCCCCAGGGGGGCGGGTCCTACAATGAGCAGTTCTTC | CSARDPQGGGSYNEQFF
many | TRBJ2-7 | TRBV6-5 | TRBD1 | TGTGCCAGCAGTCGACCGGGACAGGGGGTCGGCGAGCAGTACTTC | CASSRPGQGVGEQYF
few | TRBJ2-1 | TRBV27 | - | TGTGCCAGCAGTTTAACTAGCTTCAGTGAGCAGTTCTTC | CASSLTSFSEQFF
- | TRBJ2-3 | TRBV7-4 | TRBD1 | TGTGCCAGCAGCCGCCCCCCGGGGACAGGGAGGACAGATACGCAGTATTTT | CASSRPPGTGRTDTQYF